This T cell receptor beta chain stems from a study of blood T cell repertoires in COVID-19. In the study overall: PBMCs, B-cell-depleted T cells, or T cells were the source of the cDNA or gDNA that made up the material.

Authors' data handling: Amplification with reference gene primers provided the estimates of nucleated cell counts. The protocol was immunoSEQ multiplex PCR, while the TCRdb copy is restricted to in-frame clones and leaves out a portion. Clone size and V and J calls were adopted from that table, with D and trimming inferred from the DNA. The table lists about 120,000 clones, roughly 83% of them singletons. Germline V gives CDR1 LNHDA, CDR2 SQIVND (reference sequence). The CDR3 runs to 17 residues. V lost 1 base and J lost 7, with 22 bases in between. The sequenced material came from peripheral blood. The chain combines TRBV19 with TRBJ2-5, with D perhaps TRBD2 (6 bases). This TCR was sampled from a man aged 35-49 years with active or convalescent COVID-19. CDR3 bases: TGTGCCAGTAGTATAGCACCCCTCCGGGGCCCGCGGGGGACCCAGTACTTC. It codes for CASSIAPLRGPRGTQYF.